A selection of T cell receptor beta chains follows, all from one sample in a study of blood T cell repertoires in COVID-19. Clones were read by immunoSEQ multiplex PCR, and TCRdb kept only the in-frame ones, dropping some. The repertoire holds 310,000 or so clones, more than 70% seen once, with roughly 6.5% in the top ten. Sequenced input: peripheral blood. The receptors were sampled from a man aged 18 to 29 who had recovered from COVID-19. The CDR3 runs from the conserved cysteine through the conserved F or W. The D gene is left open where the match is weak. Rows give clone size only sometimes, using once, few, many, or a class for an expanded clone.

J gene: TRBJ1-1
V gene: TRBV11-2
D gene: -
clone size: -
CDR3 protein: CASSLKRNTEAFF
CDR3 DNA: TGTGCCAGCAGCTTAAAGAGGAACACTGAAGCTTTCTTT

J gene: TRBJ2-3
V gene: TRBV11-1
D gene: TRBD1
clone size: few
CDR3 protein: CASSHGTGGTDTQYF
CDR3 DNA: TGTGCCAGCAGCCACGGGACAGGGGGCACAGATACGCAGTATTTT

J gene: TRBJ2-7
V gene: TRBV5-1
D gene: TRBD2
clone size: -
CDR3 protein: CASTHDPSGALSEQYF
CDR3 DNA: TGCGCCAGCACCCACGACCCTAGCGGGGCCCTGAGCGAGCAGTACTTC

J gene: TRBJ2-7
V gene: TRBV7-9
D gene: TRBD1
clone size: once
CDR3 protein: CASSSDRALEEQYF
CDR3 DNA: TGTGCCAGCAGCTCGGACAGGGCCCTTGAAGAGCAGTACTTC

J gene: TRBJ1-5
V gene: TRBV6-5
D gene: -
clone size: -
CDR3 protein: CASSLTEGPGPQHF
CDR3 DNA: TGTGCCAGCAGTCTCACGGAGGGGCCTGGGCCCCAGCATTTT

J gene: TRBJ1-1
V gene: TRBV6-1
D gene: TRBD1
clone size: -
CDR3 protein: CASSETADRGWSWDTEAFF
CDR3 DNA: TGTGCCAGCAGTGAAACGGCGGACAGGGGTTGGAGTTGGGACACTGAAGCTTTCTTT

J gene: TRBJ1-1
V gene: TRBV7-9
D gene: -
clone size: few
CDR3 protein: CASSSQPEAFF
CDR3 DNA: TGTGCCAGCAGCTCACAGCCTGAAGCTTTCTTT

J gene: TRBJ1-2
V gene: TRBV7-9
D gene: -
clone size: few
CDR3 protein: CASSFGGSRDGYTF
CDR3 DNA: TGTGCCAGCAGCTTTGGGGGCTCGAGGGATGGCTACACCTTC

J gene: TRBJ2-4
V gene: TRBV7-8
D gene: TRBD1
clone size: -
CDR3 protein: CASSLAPRGQLAKNIQYF
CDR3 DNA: TGTGCCAGCAGCTTAGCGCCGAGGGGACAGCTAGCCAAAAACATTCAGTACTTC

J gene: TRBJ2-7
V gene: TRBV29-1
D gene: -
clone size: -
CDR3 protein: CSVTDRAYEQYF
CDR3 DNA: TGCAGCGTGACGGACAGAGCGTACGAGCAGTACTTC

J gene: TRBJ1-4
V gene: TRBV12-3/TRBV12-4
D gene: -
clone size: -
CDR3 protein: CASSRRGWEKLFF
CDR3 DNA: TGTGCCAGCAGTCGCAGGGGTTGGGAAAAACTGTTTTTT

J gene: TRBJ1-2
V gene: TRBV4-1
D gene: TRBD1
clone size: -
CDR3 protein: CASTPTQGANYGYTF
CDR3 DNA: TGCGCCAGCACTCCAACACAGGGGGCTAACTATGGCTACACCTTC

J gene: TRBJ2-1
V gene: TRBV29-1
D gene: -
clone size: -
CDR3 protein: CSAGQSLYNEQFF
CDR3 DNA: TGCAGCGCCGGACAGAGCCTATACAATGAGCAGTTCTTC

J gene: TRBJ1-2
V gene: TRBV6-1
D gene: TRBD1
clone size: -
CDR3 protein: CASSVDRDRGFIYGYTF
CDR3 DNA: TGTGCCAGCAGTGTCGACCGGGACAGGGGATTCATCTATGGCTACACCTTC

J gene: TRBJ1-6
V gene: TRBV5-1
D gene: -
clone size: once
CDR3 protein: CASSPGGAGNSPLHF
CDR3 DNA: TGCGCCAGCAGCCCGGGGGGGGCAGGGAATTCACCCCTCCACTTT

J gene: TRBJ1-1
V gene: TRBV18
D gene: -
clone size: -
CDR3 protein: CASSPLDTEAFF
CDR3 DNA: TGTGCCAGCTCACCACTAGATACTGAAGCTTTCTTT